A single sample gave rise to the 7 T cell receptor beta chains below, sequenced in a study of technical replicates of blood from a handful of donors. Only in-frame clones appear in the TCRdb table, and some are missing; sequencing was by immunoSEQ multiplex PCR. This table has just over 95,000 clones, about 95% appearing once. The source material was T cells isolated from PBMCs. These receptors all stem from a human donor in good health.

The chain joins TRBV5-4 to TRBJ1-2; D might be TRBD1 (5 bases). Between the trimmed V and J ends, which lost 0 bases and 4 bases, there was a span of 10 bases. This CDR3 region has 14 residues. Germline V CDR1 and CDR2: SGHNT, YYREEE (reference sequence). The CDR3: CASSLGGVPYGYTF. In DNA, the CDR3 is TGTGCCAGCAGCTTGGGGGGGGTTCCCTATGGCTACACCTTC.

The V and J genes are TRBV5-4 and TRBJ1-5, with 9 positions matching TRBD1. Trimming at V came to 4 bases and at J to 5 bases, leaving 7 bases not matched to a gene. Germline CDR1 is SGHNT and CDR2 is YYREEE (reference sequence). The CDR3 extends over 15 amino acids. CDR3: CASSLGQGGDQPQHF. The CDR3 DNA is TGTGCCAGCAGCCTGGGACAGGGTGGGGATCAGCCCCAGCATTTT.

The chain links TRBV11-2 to TRBJ1-2, with 8 bases lining up with TRBD1. Germline V gene lookup returns CDR1 SGHAT and CDR2 FQNNGV. This CDR3 spans 16 amino acids. V gave up 1 base and J gave up 4 bases; unmatched junction bases: 8. CDR3 sequence: CASSLVTGGKGYGYTF. In DNA, the CDR3 is TGTGCCAGCAGCTTAGTCACAGGGGGAAAAGGCTATGGCTACACCTTC.

The chain uses TRBV29-1 and TRBJ1-2; 8 bases match TRBD1. Germline trimming cut 5 bases from V and 8 bases from J; bases unmatched to any gene: 16. The CDR3 covers 15 residues. The germline gives CDR1 SQVTM, CDR2 ANQGSEA. The CDR3 DNA follows: TGCAGCGTTACCCAACGTTTAGCAGGGGGCGCCGGCTACACCTTC. It translates to CSVTQRLAGGAGYTF.

V gene TRBV27 combines with J gene TRBJ2-2; TRBD1 might be the D (8 bases). V lost 6 bases and J 1 base, leaving 12 bases between the germline ends. This CDR3 region has 15 residues. Germline CDR1 MNHEY, CDR2 SMNVEV (reference sequence). Here the CDR3 reads CASRYRGGNTGELFF. The CDR3 bases are TGTGCCAGCAGATACAGGGGGGGGAACACCGGGGAGCTGTTTTTT.

The V gene is TRBV5-1, the J gene TRBJ2-3; 12 bases are a match to TRBD2. CDR3 length: 14 amino acids. V shed 0 bases and J 9 bases; nucleotides not matched to a gene: 2. CDR1 and CDR2 (germline): SGHRS, YFSETQ. The CDR3 loop reads CASSLGLAGATQYF. The CDR3 bases are TGCGCCAGCAGCTTGGGACTAGCGGGGGCCACGCAGTATTTT.

This clone came up once. V gene TRBV6-5 combines with J gene TRBJ1-1; TRBD1 matches 10 bases. This CDR3 contains 16 residues. V shed 0 bases and J 5 bases; nucleotides not matched to a gene: 6. CDR1 and CDR2 (germline): MNHEY, SVGAGI. CDR3 DNA sequence: TGTGCCAGCAGTTACTCCCGGGACAGGGGATTTACTGAAGCTTTCTTT. The encoded protein is CASSYSRDRGFTEAFF.